The 27 T cell receptor beta chains presented below share a single source sample, sequenced in a study of neoadjuvant anti-PD-1 for oral cavity cancer. Repertoires were generated with immunoSEQ multiplex PCR, while TCRdb's copy carries only in-frame clones and drops some. The sample lists 14,000 or so clones; approximately 70% were seen once. Sequenced material: PBMCs, taken before nivolumab (anti-PD-1) treatment. All receptors derive from a person aged 35-79 years with oral cavity squamous cell carcinoma.

CDR3 nucleotide sequence: TGTGCCTGGAGGGAGGGGGACAGACCCTACGAGCAGTACTTC. It codes for CAWREGDRPYEQYF. The rearrangement joins TRBV30 to TRBJ2-7, with D tentatively TRBD1 (7 bases). The CDR3 is made up of 14 amino acids. V was shortened by 3 bases and J by 2 bases, with 14 bases between the two germline ends. Germline V gene lookup returns CDR1 GTSNPN and CDR2 SVGIG (reference sequence).

This clone has only a few counts. V is TRBV19 and J is TRBJ1-2, with D possibly matching TRBD1 (5 bases). The length of the CDR3 is 14 residues. CDR1 LNHDA and CDR2 SQIVND come from the germline V gene (reference sequence). Trimming cost V 1 base and J 4 bases, with 10 bases left between them. The CDR3 sequence: CASSIGGQGYGYTF. The CDR3 region has the DNA TGTGCCAGTAGTATAGGCGGCCAGGGCTATGGCTACACCTTC.

As to this clone: The germline gene is not matched at one end of the junction; a read error may be the cause. The J gene is TRBJ1-5, the V gene TRBV2; D is perhaps TRBD1 (6 bases). The CDR3 loop spans 15 amino acids. Germline assignment: CDR1 SNHLY and CDR2 FYNNEI. The CDR3 DNA is TGTGCCACCAGTCAAGGGGGAGGGAGCAATCAGCCCCAGCATTTT. Its translation is CATSQGGGSNQPQHF.

The chain employs TRBV4-1 and TRBJ2-7, with 9 bases lining up with TRBD1. The CDR3 is made up of 16 amino acids. V shed 2 bases, J shed 3 bases, and the junction held 8 bases outside the gene matches. CDR1 is MGHRA, CDR2 YSYEKL, per germline. In nucleotides, the CDR3 is TGCGCCAGCAGCCAAAACCGGGACAGGGCTCACTACGAGCAGTACTTC. Its translation: CASSQNRDRAHYEQYF.

This clone appeared a few times. V usage is TRBV10-3 and J usage is TRBJ1-1, with D possibly being TRBD1 (5 bases). Looked up from germline, CDR1 is ENHRY and CDR2 is SYGVKD. V lost 3 bases and J lost 1, with 12 bases in between. The CDR3 covers 15 residues. The CDR3 DNA reads as TGTGCCATCAGTGACCGTGCTGGGGGGAACACTGAAGCTTTCTTT. It yields the protein CAISDRAGGNTEAFF.

The rearrangement joins TRBV5-4 to TRBJ2-1; TRBD1 agrees at 8 bases. The trim removed 1 base at V and 8 bases at J, leaving 8 bases unmatched. Germline V gene lookup returns CDR1 SGHNT and CDR2 YYREEE (reference sequence). CDR3 length equals 15 residues. Written as DNA, the CDR3 is TGTGCCAGCAGCTTGCAGGGGGCCCGAGGGGATGAGCAGTTCTTC. This translates into CASSLQGARGDEQFF.

The gene calls are TRBV27 and TRBJ1-2, with 7 bases identical to TRBD1. The germline V gene encodes CDR1 MNHEY and CDR2 SMNVEV (reference sequence). Unmatched junction bases numbered 15, after V lost 4 bases and J lost 10 bases. The length of the CDR3 is 15 residues. The CDR3 coding sequence is TGTGCCAGCAGTTCCTACAGGGGTAAACCTCACTCCTACACCTTC. Amino acid sequence: CASSSYRGKPHSYTF.

The gene calls are TRBV7-3 and TRBJ2-5; 9 bases match TRBD1. The CDR3 totals 15 residues. V trimming: 2 bases; J trimming: 4 bases; junction bases outside the gene matches: 5. Germline V gene sequence: CDR1 SGHTA, CDR2 FQGTGA. The CDR3 reads CASSLQGQGGETQYF. CDR3 nucleotides: TGTGCCAGCAGCTTACAGGGACAGGGTGGAGAGACCCAGTACTTC. Combining the CDR3 with reference TRBV7-3 and TRBJ2-5 gives the whole variable domain GAGVSQTPSNKVTEKGKYVELRCDPISGHTALYWYRQSLGQGPEFLIYFQGTGAADDSGLPNDRFFAVRPEGSVSTLKIQRTERGDSAVYLCASSLQGQGGETQYFGPGTRLLVL.

The V gene is TRBV2, the J gene TRBJ2-7; 10 bases line up with TRBD2. The CDR3 totals 13 residues. Losses at the gene ends were 6 bases for V and 2 bases for J; bases not matched to a gene: 1. The germline V gene has CDR1 SNHLY and CDR2 FYNNEI. DNA for the CDR3: TGTGCCAGCAGAGCGGGGGGGCCCTACGAGCAGTACTTC. This codes for CASRAGGPYEQYF.

CDR3 amino acids: CAWSRKAILGNGYTF. CDR3 nucleotides: TGTGCCTGGAGTCGGAAGGCCATACTGGGAAATGGCTACACCTTC. V and J are TRBV30 and TRBJ1-2, with D hard to call. Trimming took off 2 bases at V and 6 bases at J, with 19 bases between the two ends. This CDR3 spans 15 amino acids. The germline V gene encodes CDR1 GTSNPN and CDR2 SVGIG (reference sequence).

The rearrangement uses TRBV7-9 and TRBJ2-1; 8 bases fit TRBD1. The trim removed 7 bases at V and 5 bases at J, leaving 13 bases unmatched. Germline V CDR1 and CDR2: SEHNR, FQNEAQ (reference sequence). The CDR3 is 16 residues long. CDR3: CASITQGQGANNEQFF. CDR3 coding DNA: TGTGCCAGCATCACACAGGGGCAGGGGGCGAACAATGAGCAGTTCTTC.

As regards this clone: The junction and the germline gene differ at one end; a read error may be behind it. The same CDR3 is also encoded by other DNA sequences in this sample. The rearrangement links TRBV5-1 to TRBJ1-1; D gene ambiguous. Germline assignment: CDR1 SGHRS and CDR2 YFSETQ. This CDR3 has 14 residues. CDR3 DNA: TGCGCCAGCAGCTTCCCAGGCGCTAACACCGAAGCTTTCTTT. This codes for CASSFPGANTEAFF. Filled out from reference TRBV5-1 and TRBJ1-1, the complete variable domain reads KAGVTQTPRYLIKTRGQQVTLSCSPISGHRSVSWYQQTPGQGLQFLFEYFSETQRNKGNFPGRFSGRQFSNSRSEMNVSTLELGDSALYLCASSFPGANTEAFFGQGTRLTVV.

This chain links TRBV5-5 with TRBJ1-5, with unresolved D. This CDR3 region has 15 residues. Germline assignment: CDR1 SGHKS and CDR2 YYEKEE (reference sequence). Deletions cut 2 bases from V and 0 bases from J, with 9 bases between. Here the CDR3 reads CASSFGSVSNQPQHF. The DNA of the CDR3 is TGTGCCAGCAGCTTTGGCTCTGTTAGCAATCAGCCCCAGCATTTT.

Remarks on this clone: The junction departs from the called germline gene at one end, perhaps through a read error. The sample contains more than one DNA sequence encoding this CDR3. This chain uses TRBV5-1 with TRBJ2-7; TRBD2 matches 8 bases. CDR1 is SGHRS, CDR2 YFSETQ, per germline. The CDR3 runs 12 residues. The CDR3 DNA follows: TGTGCCAGCAGCTTGGCGGGAGGCGAGCAGTACTTC. It yields the protein CASSLAGGEQYF.

J is TRBJ1-4 and V is TRBV5-6; possible D gene TRBD1, 6 bases. The ends were cut back, 2 bases at V and 7 bases at J, with 9 bases in the middle. Germline V gives CDR1 SGHDT, CDR2 YYEEEE. The CDR3 extends over 13 amino acids. The DNA for the CDR3 is TGTGCCAGCAGCTTACAGGGTGGTGAAAAACTGTTTTTT. It is translated as CASSLQGGEKLFF.

The chain has TRBV5-1 and TRBJ1-6, with unresolved D. The germline V and J ends were trimmed by 2 bases and 9 bases, with 15 bases remaining between them. Looked up from germline, CDR1 is SGHRS and CDR2 is YFSETQ. The CDR3 totals 15 residues. The CDR3 DNA reads TGCGCCAGCAGCTTAGACATCCTGGTGGGTTCACCCCTCCACTTT. Translating gives CASSLDILVGSPLHF. The variable domain in full, completed from reference TRBV5-1 and TRBJ1-6, reads KAGVTQTPRYLIKTRGQQVTLSCSPISGHRSVSWYQQTPGQGLQFLFEYFSETQRNKGNFPGRFSGRQFSNSRSEMNVSTLELGDSALYLCASSLDILVGSPLHFGNGTRLTVT.

This clone appeared a few times. J is TRBJ2-2 and V is TRBV5-1; D not certain. With 0 bases removed from V and 0 bases from J, the gap between germline ends came to 9 bases. The CDR3 covers 16 residues. From germline, CDR1 is SGHRS and CDR2 YFSETQ. In DNA form, the CDR3 reads TGCGCCAGCAGCTTGGCCCCCCTACCGAACACCGGGGAGCTGTTTTTT. Its translation: CASSLAPLPNTGELFF.

This clone was seen more than once but under ten times. The CDR3 reads CASSEQGSGELFF. Here the CDR3 DNA reads TGTGCCAGCAGCGAACAGGGATCCGGGGAGCTGTTTTTT. The genes are TRBV7-7 and TRBJ2-2; maybe TRBD1 (6 bases). Germline assignment: CDR1 SSHAT and CDR2 FNYEAQ (reference sequence). Trimming stripped 5 bases from V and 6 bases from J, with 10 bases between. This CDR3 has 13 amino acids.

This clone has more than one count but fewer than ten. The chain recombines TRBV5-1 with TRBJ1-2; the D gene is possibly TRBD1 (6 bases). The CDR3 extends over 14 amino acids. The V and J ends lost 0 bases and 5 bases respectively, with 11 bases between them. Germline V gene lookup returns CDR1 SGHRS and CDR2 YFSETQ. CDR3: CASSLDGTPYGYTF. The CDR3 nucleotides read TGCGCCAGCAGCTTGGACGGGACACCTTATGGCTACACCTTC.

In its sample, this clone was seen once. This chain connects TRBV6-1 to TRBJ1-6; tentatively, D is TRBD1 (6 bases). The CDR3 sequence is 14 residues long. The germline V gene encodes CDR1 MNHNS and CDR2 SASEGT. V was trimmed by 10 bases and J by 5 bases, leaving 15 bases between them. CDR3 sequence (DNA): TGTGCCACCGCACAGGGTGCGGATAATTCACCCCTCCACTTT. It translates to CATAQGADNSPLHF.

The genes are TRBV30 and TRBJ2-2; 9 nucleotides line up with TRBD1. The CDR3 extends over 19 amino acids. The V segment lost 6 bases and the J segment 5 bases; nucleotides outside the gene matches: 22. The germline gives CDR1 GTSNPN, CDR2 SVGIG (reference sequence). For the CDR3, the DNA is TGTGCCTGTCCCACCCCCCGCGTGGACAGGGGATGGGAAACCGGGGAGCTGTTTTTT. Its translation: CACPTPRVDRGWETGELFF.

This clone appeared a few times. One junction end disagrees with the germline gene, perhaps due to a read error. The gene calls are TRBV7-3 and TRBJ2-1; D may be TRBD1 (6 bases). The CDR3 length is 13 residues. CDR1 is SGHTA, CDR2 FQGTGA, per germline. CDR3 in amino acids: CASGFTGSNEQFF. The CDR3 DNA reads TGTGCCAGCGGCTTCACAGGGTCCAATGAGCAGTTCTTC.

The J gene is TRBJ1-4, the V gene TRBV4-1; TRBD1 matches at 9 bases. This CDR3 has 13 residues. CDR1 and CDR2 (germline): MGHRA, YSYEKL. Trimming at V came to 2 bases and at J to 10 bases, leaving 2 bases not matched to a gene. Here the CDR3 DNA reads TGCGCCAGCAGCCAACCGGGACAGGGAAAACTGTTTTTT. Translation: CASSQPGQGKLFF.

The chain couples TRBV5-1 to TRBJ1-1; a possible D gene is TRBD1 (5 bases). The ends were cut back, 5 bases at V and 4 bases at J, with 15 bases in the middle. CDR1 and CDR2 from the germline V gene are SGHRS and YFSETQ. The CDR3 is 14 amino acids. CDR3: CASSSVGDSTEAFF. In nucleotides, the CDR3 is TGCGCCAGCAGTTCCGTTGGTGACAGCACTGAAGCTTTCTTT. Complete variable domain (other parts from reference TRBV5-1 and TRBJ1-1): KAGVTQTPRYLIKTRGQQVTLSCSPISGHRSVSWYQQTPGQGLQFLFEYFSETQRNKGNFPGRFSGRQFSNSRSEMNVSTLELGDSALYLCASSSVGDSTEAFFGQGTRLTVV.

The table lists this clone with a few counts. V usage is TRBV7-2 and J usage is TRBJ2-4; 12 bases match TRBD2. The CDR3 loop spans 17 amino acids. Germline V gene lookup returns CDR1 SGHTA and CDR2 FQGNSA. The ends lost 3 bases at V and 5 bases at J; junction bases unmatched: 8. The CDR3 DNA follows: TGTGCCAGCAGCTTGGCTAGCGGGAGGGCCAGGGAAAACATTCAGTACTTC. Amino acids: CASSLASGRARENIQYF.

This clone appeared once. The chain recombines TRBV7-9 with TRBJ2-3; D unresolved. The V gene's germline CDR1 is SEHNR and CDR2 FQNEAQ (reference sequence). There are 10 residues in the CDR3. The germline V and J ends were trimmed by 7 bases and 4 bases, with 3 bases remaining between them. The CDR3 DNA reads TGTGCCAGCAACTCAGATACGCAGTATTTT. Amino acids: CASNSDTQYF.

V and J are TRBV6-5 and TRBJ2-3; maybe TRBD1 (6 bases). The length of the CDR3 is 10 residues. V lost 9 bases and J 10 bases, leaving 11 bases between the germline ends. The V gene's germline CDR1 is MNHEY and CDR2 SVGAGI. In DNA form, the CDR3 reads TGTGCCAGTAAGGGGGAATCGCAGTATTTT. It yields the protein CASKGESQYF.